This entry lists 20 T cell receptor beta chains sequenced from one sample in a study of identifying expanded T cells in peripheral blood. Using immunoSEQ multiplex PCR, the repertoire was profiled, and TCRdb retains in-frame clones only, with some absent. This table holds 110,000 or so clones, about 88% found once. The source material was blood. Receptors were obtained from a person aged 18 to 70 in good health.

The chain recombines TRBV5-4 with TRBJ2-2, with no clear D. The CDR3 runs 15 residues. Germline loops: CDR1 SGHNT, CDR2 YYREEE (reference sequence). V was clipped by 0 bases and J by 4 bases, with 10 bases between them. The chain's CDR3 is CASSLGQRITGELFF. The DNA for the CDR3 is TGTGCCAGCAGCTTGGGTCAGCGAATCACCGGGGAGCTGTTTTTT.

The chain couples TRBV2 to TRBJ2-5; 7 bases are a match to TRBD1. The CDR3 runs to 15 residues. Germline CDR1 is SNHLY and CDR2 is FYNNEI. Germline trimming cut 8 bases from V and 1 base from J; bases unmatched to any gene: 10. CDR3 residues: CASLLGRGFQETQYF. CDR3 nucleotides: TGTGCCAGCCTCCTTGGCAGGGGGTTCCAAGAGACCCAGTACTTC.

This clone appeared a few times. The chain combines TRBV7-9 with TRBJ2-1; D may match TRBD1 or TRBD2 (6 bases each). The CDR3 is made up of 11 amino acids. Germline V lookup: CDR1 SEHNR, CDR2 FQNEAQ (reference sequence). The V gene lost 6 bases and the J gene lost 15 bases, with 15 bases spanning the gap. CDR3 nucleotide sequence: TGTGCCAGCAGACACAGGGAGGTCTTGTTCTTC. Amino acid sequence: CASRHREVLFF. Complete variable domain (other parts from reference TRBV7-9 and TRBJ2-1): DTGVSQNPRHKITKRGQNVTFRCDPISEHNRLYWYRQTLGQGPEFLTYFQNEAQLEKSRLLSDRFSAERPKGSFSTLEIQRTEQGDSAMYLCASRHREVLFFGPGTRLTVL.

The genes are TRBV2 and TRBJ2-5, with a weak D call TRBD2 (7 bases). Per germline, CDR1 SNHLY and CDR2 FYNNEI. V lost 11 bases and J lost 5, with 12 bases in between. The CDR3 is 11 amino acids. CDR3 nucleotide sequence: TGTGCCGGAAGGGGGGGGGAGACCCAGTACTTC. This gives the protein CAGRGGETQYF.

The chain joins TRBV9 to TRBJ2-7, with 10 bases identical to TRBD1. V was pared by 0 bases and J by 6 bases, with 9 bases of the junction left unmatched. The CDR3 sequence is 16 residues long. The germline gives CDR1 SGDLS, CDR2 YYNGEE. CDR3 nucleotide sequence: TGTGCCAGCAGCGTAGCTTGGGGACAGGGGACACGCGAGCAGTACTTC. Its translation is CASSVAWGQGTREQYF.

This clone occurred once. This chain links TRBV30 with TRBJ1-6; no clear D. This CDR3 region has 17 residues. V was cut by 0 bases and J by 7 bases, with 19 bases left in between. From germline, CDR1 is GTSNPN and CDR2 SVGIG (reference sequence). The CDR3 DNA is TGTGCCTGGAGTGTACGGCGAAACCGGGTCACAAATTCACCCCTCCACTTT. It specifies CAWSVRRNRVTNSPLHF. The complete variable domain, with remaining parts taken from reference TRBV30 and TRBJ1-6, reads SQTIHQWPATLVQPVGSPLSLECTVEGTSNPNLYWYRQAAGRGLQLLFYSVGIGQISSEVPQNLSASRPQDRQFILSSKKLLLSDSGFYLCAWSVRRNRVTNSPLHFGNGTRLTVT.

The genes are TRBV7-9 and TRBJ1-1; the D gene is possibly TRBD1 (5 bases). The CDR3 runs 13 residues. The V end was cut by 5 bases, the J end by 7 bases, with 14 bases between. The V gene's germline CDR1 is SEHNR and CDR2 FQNEAQ (reference sequence). CDR3 loop: CASSPAGGVEAFF. DNA of the CDR3: TGTGCCAGCAGCCCGGCGGGAGGGGTTGAAGCTTTCTTT.

The V call is TRBV5-1, the J call TRBJ2-1, with 7 nucleotides matching TRBD1. The CDR3 has 13 residues. Germline V gene lookup returns CDR1 SGHRS and CDR2 YFSETQ. Germline trimming cut 4 bases from V and 6 bases from J; bases unmatched to any gene: 4. The CDR3 protein is CASSEDRVNEQFF. The CDR3 DNA follows: TGCGCCAGCAGCGAAGACAGGGTCAATGAGCAGTTCTTC.

The rearrangement links TRBV2 to TRBJ1-3; TRBD1 matches 11 bases. Germline V gene data show CDR1 as SNHLY and CDR2 as FYNNEI. J was trimmed by 3 bases and V by 6 bases; bases with no gene match: 7. The length of the CDR3 is 16 residues. The CDR3 DNA reads TGTGCCAGCAGGGGGACAGGGGGAATTTTTGGAAACACCATATATTTT. As protein: CASRGTGGIFGNTIYF. The full variable domain, rest sourced from reference TRBV2 and TRBJ1-3, is EPEVTQTPSHQVTQMGQEVILRCVPISNHLYFYWYRQILGQKVEFLVSFYNNEISEKSEIFDDQFSVERPDGSNFTLKIRSTKLEDSAMYFCASRGTGGIFGNTIYFGEGSWLTVV.

The chain's CDR3 is CASSLGQGNDNEQFF. In nucleotides, the CDR3 is TGTGCCAGCAGCTTGGGACAGGGAAACGACAATGAGCAGTTCTTC. The rearrangement uses TRBV11-3 and TRBJ2-1; 9 nucleotides line up with TRBD1. J was trimmed by 5 bases and V by 3 bases; bases with no gene match: 5. Germline CDR1 reads SGHNT; CDR2 reads YENEEA. The CDR3 totals 15 residues.

The chain employs TRBV6-5 and TRBJ2-2; D may be TRBD2 (6 bases). CDR1 MNHEY and CDR2 SVGAGI come from the germline V gene. The CDR3 runs 16 residues. V dropped 0 bases and J dropped 5 bases, with 13 bases sitting between them. The CDR3 here is CASSYSGGTGTGELFF. Written as DNA, the CDR3 is TGTGCCAGCAGTTACTCCGGGGGAACGGGGACCGGGGAGCTGTTTTTT.

The rearrangement links TRBV5-6 to TRBJ1-2; 8 bases agree with TRBD1. This CDR3 region has 14 residues. J gave up 7 bases and V 1 base, and 6 bases lay outside the gene matches. CDR1 SGHDT and CDR2 YYEEEE come from the germline V gene. CDR3 DNA sequence: TGTGCCAGCAGCTTGTTTATTACAGGGGGTGGCTACACCTTC. Translated, it gives CASSLFITGGGYTF.

This chain joins TRBV14 and TRBJ1-1; D not certain. Trimming cost V 1 base and J 0 bases, with 9 bases left between them. CDR1 and CDR2 (germline): SGHDN, FVKESK. The CDR3 spans 15 residues. The CDR3 region has the DNA TGTGCCAGCAGCCAAGCCGGGGTCATGAACACTGAAGCTTTCTTT. It encodes CASSQAGVMNTEAFF.

This chain connects TRBV4-1 to TRBJ1-1; the D is unclear. The length of the CDR3 is 14 residues. Germline lookup yields CDR1 MGHRA and CDR2 YSYEKL. The germline V and J ends were trimmed by 6 bases and 4 bases, with 15 bases remaining between them. CDR3 sequence reads: CASRSTVAGTEAFF. The DNA of the CDR3 is TGCGCCAGCAGGTCCACCGTGGCGGGCACTGAAGCTTTCTTT.

V is TRBV5-5 and J is TRBJ2-5; weak D call: TRBD2 (6 bases). CDR1 SGHKS and CDR2 YYEKEE come from the germline V gene (reference sequence). V lost 0 bases, J lost 7 bases, and 19 bases lay in between. The CDR3 contains 16 residues. The chain's CDR3 is CASSLGGRRAMGTQYF. Here the CDR3 DNA reads TGTGCCAGCAGCTTGGGTGGGCGGAGGGCTATGGGGACCCAGTACTTC.

This chain uses TRBV4-1 with TRBJ1-2; no firm D call. Germline V gives CDR1 MGHRA, CDR2 YSYEKL. The CDR3 is made up of 13 amino acids. V lost 2 bases, J lost 8 bases, and 12 bases lay in between. The CDR3 protein is CASSQSEVRGYTF. DNA of the CDR3: TGCGCCAGCAGCCAATCCGAAGTAAGGGGCTACACCTTC.

The rearrangement uses TRBV11-1 and TRBJ2-5, with 9 bases identical to TRBD2. Germline values: CDR1 SGHAT, CDR2 FQDESV (reference sequence). The CDR3 contains 15 residues. The V gene end was trimmed by 5 bases and the J gene end by 1 base; junction bases not matched to a gene: 5. The CDR3 sequence is CASSLLAGLQETQYF. The CDR3 DNA reads as TGTGCCAGCAGCCTACTAGCGGGCCTCCAAGAGACCCAGTACTTC. Variable domain in full (rest from reference TRBV11-1 and TRBJ2-5): EAEVAQSPRYKITEKSQAVAFWCDPISGHATLYWYRQILGQGPELLVQFQDESVVDDSQLPKDRFSAERLKGVDSTLKIQPAELGDSAMYLCASSLLAGLQETQYFGPGTRLLVL.

V and J are TRBV9 and TRBJ2-1; TRBD1 matches 7 bases. CDR1 SGDLS and CDR2 YYNGEE come from the germline V gene. The CDR3 extends over 15 amino acids. V shed 4 bases, J shed 3 bases, and the junction held 7 bases outside the gene matches. The CDR3 sequence is CASSQKGANYNEQFF. Written as DNA, the CDR3 is TGTGCCAGCAGCCAGAAGGGGGCTAACTACAATGAGCAGTTCTTC.

V is TRBV7-2 and J is TRBJ1-2; possibly TRBD1 for D (5 bases). With 5 bases removed from V and 4 bases from J, the gap between germline ends came to 14 bases. Germline CDR1 and CDR2: SGHTA and FQGNSA. This CDR3 has 14 residues. In DNA form, the CDR3 reads TGTGCCAGCAGCCCAAGGGAGGGGAGCTATGGCTACACCTTC. It specifies CASSPREGSYGYTF.

This chain links TRBV30 with TRBJ1-1; TRBD1 might be the D (6 bases). V was pared by 3 bases and J by 7 bases, with 15 bases between. This CDR3 comprises 13 residues. From germline, CDR1 is GTSNPN and CDR2 SVGIG (reference sequence). In DNA, the CDR3 is TGTGCCTGGAGGACTGCAGGGGCGGGTGAAGCTTTCTTT. Its translation is CAWRTAGAGEAFF.